This entry lists 17 T cell receptor beta chains sequenced from one sample in a study of PD-L1 blockade in urothelial cancer. Using immunoSEQ multiplex PCR, the repertoire was profiled, and TCRdb retains in-frame clones only, with some absent. Found here are roughly 29,000 clones, 80% to 90% of them singletons; the top ten hold just under 3%. Indicated time point: peripheral blood 6 weeks after treatment start. This material consisted of PBMCs, taken around atezolizumab (anti-PD-L1) treatment. The receptors here all came from a man between 70 and 80 years old with urothelial cancer.

CDR3 nucleotides: TGTGCCAGCAGTTTACGCCTTTCTAGCGGGCAATACAATGAGCAGTTCTTC. Its protein is CASSLRLSSGQYNEQFF. V usage is TRBV28 and J usage is TRBJ2-1, with 8 bases lining up with TRBD2. V shed 2 bases, J shed 4 bases, and the junction held 10 bases outside the gene matches. Germline-derived CDR1 and CDR2 are MDHEN and SYDVKM. The CDR3 is 17 amino acids. The variable domain in full, completed from reference TRBV28 and TRBJ2-1, reads DVKVTQSSRYLVKRTGEKVFLECVQDMDHENMFWYRQDPGLGLRLIYFSYDVKMKEKGDIPEGYSVSREKKERFSLILESASTNQTSMYLCASSLRLSSGQYNEQFFGPGTRLTVL.

The CDR3 here is CASSPSGSTGELFF. In nucleotides, the CDR3 is TGTGCCAGCAGCCCTAGCGGGAGCACCGGGGAGCTGTTTTTT. This chain uses TRBV9 with TRBJ2-2; 10 bases agree with TRBD2. Germline-derived CDR1 and CDR2 are SGDLS and YYNGEE. The CDR3 has 14 amino acids. Losses at the gene ends were 4 bases for V and 4 bases for J; bases not matched to a gene: 1.

The chain combines TRBV28 with TRBJ2-3; TRBD2 aligns across 11 bases. The CDR3 loop spans 14 amino acids. CDR1 is MDHEN and CDR2 is SYDVKM in the germline V gene. V gave up 9 bases and J gave up 1 base; unmatched junction bases: 3. CDR3 amino acids: CASSGRARTDTQYF. In DNA form, the CDR3 reads TGTGCCAGTAGCGGGAGGGCCCGCACAGATACGCAGTATTTT.

This CDR3 reads CASSRGLAGGTRDEQYF. CDR3 nucleotides: TGTGCCAGCAGCAGAGGACTAGCGGGAGGTACGCGCGACGAGCAGTACTTC. This sequence joins TRBV7-8 and TRBJ2-7; TRBD2 agrees at 14 bases. V dropped 5 bases and J dropped 5; count of bases not matched to a gene: 11. Germline CDR1 and CDR2: SGHVS and FQNEAQ. The CDR3 has 17 amino acids. The variable domain in full, completed from reference TRBV7-8 and TRBJ2-7, reads GAGVSQSPRYKVAKRGQDVALRCDPISGHVSLFWYQQALGQGPEFLTYFQNEAQLDKSGLPSDRFFAERPEGSVSTLKIQRTQQEDSAVYLCASSRGLAGGTRDEQYFGPGTRLTVT.

The CDR3 is CASSPRPSGTDTQYF. CDR3 sequence (DNA): TGTGCCAGCAGCCCCCGGCCAAGCGGCACAGATACGCAGTATTTT. V and J are TRBV9 and TRBJ2-3, with unresolved D. The germline V gene encodes CDR1 SGDLS and CDR2 YYNGEE. Trimming stripped 4 bases from V and 1 base from J, with 13 bases between. CDR3 length equals 15 residues.

The chain couples TRBV28 to TRBJ1-2; 7 bases match TRBD1. The germline gives CDR1 MDHEN, CDR2 SYDVKM. The length of the CDR3 is 14 residues. J gave up 7 bases and V 2 bases, and 7 bases lay outside the gene matches. Written as DNA, the CDR3 is TGTGCCAGCAGTTTAAGCCAGGGGGGAGGTGGCTACACCTTC. The encoded protein is CASSLSQGGGGYTF.

The V and J genes are TRBV5-8 and TRBJ1-1; D not certain. Germline V gives CDR1 SGHTS, CDR2 YDEGEE. V lost 1 base and J lost 5, with 12 bases in between. There are 14 residues in the CDR3. CDR3 DNA sequence: TGTGCCAGCAGCTTGCGTCAATCCAGGACTGAAGCTTTCTTT. It specifies CASSLRQSRTEAFF.

The CDR3 loop reads CASSPGTSGRGNTQYF. Here the CDR3 DNA reads TGTGCCAGCAGCCCCGGGACTAGCGGAAGGGGAAATACGCAGTATTTT. The chain is built from TRBV5-4 and TRBJ2-3; 11 bases are a match to TRBD2. CDR3 length: 16 residues. Germline assignment: CDR1 SGHNT and CDR2 YYREEE (reference sequence). Trimming cost V 4 bases and J 7 bases; bases outside gene matches: 11.

V usage is TRBV2 and J usage is TRBJ1-5; D is perhaps TRBD1 (5 bases). The germline CDR1 and CDR2 sequences are SNHLY and FYNNEI. Trimming removed 7 bases at V and 5 bases at J, with 12 bases between. This CDR3 is 13 amino acids long. The CDR3 sequence: CASTRRVDQPQHF. The DNA of the CDR3 is TGTGCCAGCACCCGCAGGGTTGATCAGCCCCAGCATTTT.

The chain is built from TRBV28 and TRBJ2-6, with D tentatively TRBD1 (5 bases). V was shortened by 6 bases and J by 0 bases, with 12 bases between the two germline ends. This CDR3 is 16 amino acids long. Germline V lookup: CDR1 MDHEN, CDR2 SYDVKM. CDR3 residues: CASSSSRASGANVLTF. The CDR3 region has the DNA TGTGCCAGCAGCTCTTCCAGGGCCTCTGGGGCCAACGTCCTGACTTTC.

The rearrangement uses TRBV21-1 and TRBJ1-6; the table calls TRBD1, which could not be checked here. TRBV21-1 is deemed a pseudogene. The CDR3 covers 14 residues. This CDR3 is CASSREQGVRTLHF. The CDR3 region has the DNA TGTGCCAGCAGCAGAGAACAGGGGGTCCGAACCCTCCACTTT.

The gene calls are TRBV7-9 and TRBJ2-3, with 7 positions matching TRBD1. V was clipped by 6 bases and J by 0 bases; unmatched bases: 3. The CDR3 length is 14 residues. The germline CDR1 and CDR2 sequences are SEHNR and FQNEAQ (reference sequence). CDR3 coding DNA: TGTGCCAGCAGTTTGACAGGGAGCACAGATACGCAGTATTTT. This translates into CASSLTGSTDTQYF. Full variable domain (outside the CDR3, taken from reference TRBV7-9 and TRBJ2-3): DTGVSQNPRHKITKRGQNVTFRCDPISEHNRLYWYRQTLGQGPEFLTYFQNEAQLEKSRLLSDRFSAERPKGSFSTLEIQRTEQGDSAMYLCASSLTGSTDTQYFGPGTRLTVL.

The J gene is TRBJ1-1, the V gene TRBV5-4; D may be TRBD1 (5 bases). The V gene lost 0 bases and the J gene lost 2 bases, with 11 bases spanning the gap. The germline V gene encodes CDR1 SGHNT and CDR2 YYREEE (reference sequence). The CDR3 sequence is 15 residues long. This CDR3 reads CASSLAKRGNTEAFF. The CDR3 nucleotides read TGTGCCAGCAGCTTGGCCAAAAGGGGCAACACTGAAGCTTTCTTT.

As DNA, the CDR3 is TGTGCCAGCAGCCCCTATGGACTAGCGGACAATGAGCAGTTCTTC. This sequence encodes CASSPYGLADNEQFF. This chain links TRBV11-3 with TRBJ2-1; 10 nucleotides align to TRBD2. The CDR3 is 15 residues long. Germline trimming cut 5 bases from V and 5 bases from J; bases unmatched to any gene: 6. The germline V gene encodes CDR1 SGHNT and CDR2 YENEEA.

The chain recombines TRBV7-2 with TRBJ2-7; no reliable D call. The ends were cut back, 5 bases at V and 6 bases at J, with 8 bases in the middle. There are 11 residues in the CDR3. Germline V gives CDR1 SGHTA, CDR2 FQGNSA. CDR3 residues: CASSTLGEQYF. The DNA for the CDR3 is TGTGCCAGCAGCACCCTCGGCGAGCAGTACTTC. Variable domain in full (rest from reference TRBV7-2 and TRBJ2-7): GAGVSQSPSNKVTEKGKDVELRCDPISGHTALYWYRQSLGQGLEFLIYFQGNSAPDKSGLPSDRFSAERTGGSVSTLTIQRTQQEDSAVYLCASSTLGEQYFGPGTRLTVT.

The V and J genes are TRBV9 and TRBJ1-3; D possibly corresponds to TRBD1 (6 bases). Germline CDR1 is SGDLS and CDR2 is YYNGEE. The CDR3 loop spans 17 amino acids. V lost 0 bases and J lost 1, with 14 bases in between. Written as DNA, the CDR3 is TGTGCCAGCAGCGTAGGTTACCTAGGGGGTTCTGGAAACACCATATATTTT. Its translation: CASSVGYLGGSGNTIYF.

This sequence joins TRBV4-1 and TRBJ1-1; D is ambiguous. Germline lookup yields CDR1 MGHRA and CDR2 YSYEKL. This CDR3 region has 16 residues. The V end was cut by 0 bases, the J end by 4 bases, with 15 bases between. As DNA, the CDR3 is TGCGCCAGCAGCCAAGATTTATCGGGTATTAGCACTGAAGCTTTCTTT. Translating gives CASSQDLSGISTEAFF.